This record covers a single TCR beta chain. The data originate from a study of T cells expressing NK-cell markers. Study details: Investigators obtained TCR beta repertoires from sorted CD3+CD56+NKG2C+, CD3+CD56+NKG2C- and CD3+CD56-NKG2C+ T cells.

Germline CDR1 SGDLS, CDR2 YYNGEE. The CDR3 is 14 amino acids. The authors made TCR beta cDNA libraries by 5'RACE template switching. This switching added a universal primer site and UMIs. TCRdb reprocessed the 5' RACE reads and reports one entry per CDR3 protein, with no DNA. This repertoire includes 500,000 to 600,000 distinct CDR3 sequences. Sequenced input: blood T cells: a sorted CD56 or NKG2C T cell subset, CD4+ or CD8+ T cells, or bulk PBMC T cells (not recorded which). This chain joins TRBV9 and TRBJ1-3. This TCR came from a man aged 18 to 29 in good health. This chain's CDR3 is CASSPGLAGNTIYF.